These T cell receptor beta chains were read from a single sample in a study of monozygotic twins with inflammatory bowel disease. TCRdb re-called the 5' RACE reads; one entry per CDR3 protein, DNA not given. The record lists some 400,000 distinct CDR3 sequences, of which the ten most abundant hold 2.4%. Sequencing was done on a sample of blood. The receptors stem from a human donor with ulcerative colitis or Crohn's disease, or a healthy co-twin of an affected twin (not recorded which). CDR3s include the opening cysteine and the closing phenylalanine or tryptophan.

v_call	j_call	cdr3_aa
TRBV12-3/TRBV12-4	TRBJ1-4	CASSLGWTTNEKLFF
TRBV12-3/TRBV12-4	TRBJ1-5	CASGNRQINQPQHF
TRBV7-7	TRBJ2-7	CASSSDRPPFSYEQYF
TRBV18	TRBJ2-3	CASSPRGSGGTSGTDTQYF
TRBV30	TRBJ1-1	CAWSRQGATEAFF
TRBV12-3/TRBV12-4	TRBJ1-1	CASTFGNTEAFF
TRBV11-2	TRBJ2-7	CVSSPGGGVSYEQYF
TRBV5-1	TRBJ2-5	CASSWGSGGQETQYF
TRBV29-1	TRBJ2-1	CSVVNLGDSYNEQFF
TRBV7-3	TRBJ2-7	CASSATVLDEQYF
TRBV20-1	TRBJ2-1	CSARDWASGGLNEQFF
TRBV5-1	TRBJ1-3	CASSFSAVDSGNTIYF
TRBV4-3	TRBJ1-1	CASSPSDRNTEAFF
TRBV29-1	TRBJ1-4	CSVAGFSEEKLFF
TRBV20-1	TRBJ1-1	CSASSTREAFF
TRBV9	TRBJ2-1	CASSVEGLGGGGNEQFF
TRBV5-4	TRBJ2-5	CASSQPPGTQETQYF
TRBV3-1	TRBJ2-1	CASSRLGQAEQFF
TRBV4-3	TRBJ2-7	CASSQDRRLAGEQYF
TRBV5-1	TRBJ2-5	CASSSLAGDETQYF
TRBV7-3	TRBJ2-3	CASSFGPSGTTDTQYF
TRBV6-1	TRBJ2-7	CASREGVLLTYEQYF
TRBV7-3	TRBJ2-1	CASSFQGRGEQFF